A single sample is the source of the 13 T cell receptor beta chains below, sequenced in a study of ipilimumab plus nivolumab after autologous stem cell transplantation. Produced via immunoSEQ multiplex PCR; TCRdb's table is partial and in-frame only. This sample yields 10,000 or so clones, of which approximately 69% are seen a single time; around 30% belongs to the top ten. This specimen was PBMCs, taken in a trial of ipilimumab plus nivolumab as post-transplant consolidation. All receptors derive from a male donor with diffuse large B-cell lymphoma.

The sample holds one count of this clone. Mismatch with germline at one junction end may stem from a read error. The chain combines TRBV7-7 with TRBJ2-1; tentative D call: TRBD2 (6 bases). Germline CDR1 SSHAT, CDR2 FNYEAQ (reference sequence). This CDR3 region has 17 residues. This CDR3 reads CASSSGPRTGLDNEQFF. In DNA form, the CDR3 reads TGTGCTAGCAGCTCCGGCCCAAGGACGGGACTCGACAATGAGCAGTTCTTC.

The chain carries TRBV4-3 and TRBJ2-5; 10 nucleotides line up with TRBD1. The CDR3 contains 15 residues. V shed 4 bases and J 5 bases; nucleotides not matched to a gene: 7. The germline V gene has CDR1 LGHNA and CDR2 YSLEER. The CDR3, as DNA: TGCGCCAGCAGCCGCGGGACAGGGGTTCGCGAGACCCAGTACTTC. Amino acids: CASSRGTGVRETQYF.

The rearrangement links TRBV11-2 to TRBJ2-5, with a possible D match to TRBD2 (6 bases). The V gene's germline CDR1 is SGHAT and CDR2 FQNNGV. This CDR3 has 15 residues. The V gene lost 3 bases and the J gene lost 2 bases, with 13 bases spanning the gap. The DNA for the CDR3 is TGTGCCAGCAGCTTTACCCCGGGAGCACAAGAGACCCAGTACTTC. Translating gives CASSFTPGAQETQYF.

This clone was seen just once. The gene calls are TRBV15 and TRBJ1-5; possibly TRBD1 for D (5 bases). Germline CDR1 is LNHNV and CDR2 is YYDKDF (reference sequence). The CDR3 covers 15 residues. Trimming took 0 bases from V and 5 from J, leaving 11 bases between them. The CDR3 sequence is CATSRELGVDQPQHF. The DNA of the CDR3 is TGTGCCACCAGCAGAGAACTGGGGGTGGATCAGCCCCAGCATTTT.

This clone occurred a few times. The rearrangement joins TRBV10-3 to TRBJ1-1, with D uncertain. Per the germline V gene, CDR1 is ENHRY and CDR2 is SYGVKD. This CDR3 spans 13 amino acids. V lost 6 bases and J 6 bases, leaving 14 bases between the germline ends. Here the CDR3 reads CAISDSDVPEAFF. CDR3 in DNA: TGTGCCATCAGCGACTCCGACGTGCCTGAAGCTTTCTTT.

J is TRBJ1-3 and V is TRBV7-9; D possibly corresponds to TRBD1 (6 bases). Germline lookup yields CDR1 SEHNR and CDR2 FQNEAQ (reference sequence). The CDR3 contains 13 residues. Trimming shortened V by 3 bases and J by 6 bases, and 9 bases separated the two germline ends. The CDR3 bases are TGTGCCAGCAGCTTGCACAGGGTAAACACCATATATTTT. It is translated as CASSLHRVNTIYF.

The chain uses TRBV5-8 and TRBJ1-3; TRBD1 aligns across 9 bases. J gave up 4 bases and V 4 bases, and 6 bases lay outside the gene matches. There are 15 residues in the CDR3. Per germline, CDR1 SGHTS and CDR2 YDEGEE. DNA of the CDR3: TGTGCCAGCAGCCATGACAGGGGGAGAGGAAACACCATATATTTT. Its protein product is CASSHDRGRGNTIYF.

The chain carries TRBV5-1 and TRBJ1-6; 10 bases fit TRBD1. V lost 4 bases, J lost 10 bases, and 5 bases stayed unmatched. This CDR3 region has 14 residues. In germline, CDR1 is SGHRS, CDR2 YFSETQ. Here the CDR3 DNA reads TGCGCCAGCAGCCGGGACAGGGGACGATCACCCCTCCACTTT. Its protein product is CASSRDRGRSPLHF.

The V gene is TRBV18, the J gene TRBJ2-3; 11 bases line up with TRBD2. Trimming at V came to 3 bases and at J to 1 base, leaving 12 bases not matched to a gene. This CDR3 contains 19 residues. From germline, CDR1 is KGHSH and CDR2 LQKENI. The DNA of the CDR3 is TGTGCCAGCTCACCGCGAGTTAGCGGGGGGGCCTTTGGCACAGATACGCAGTATTTT. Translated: CASSPRVSGGAFGTDTQYF.

CDR3 residues: CASSLSAGGYGEQFF. The CDR3 coding sequence is TGTGCCAGCAGTTTATCGGCGGGAGGGTACGGTGAGCAGTTCTTC. V is TRBV27 and J is TRBJ2-1; 9 nucleotides line up with TRBD2. Germline CDR1 is MNHEY and CDR2 is SMNVEV (reference sequence). J gave up 9 bases and V 0 bases, and 6 bases lay outside the gene matches. The length of the CDR3 is 15 residues.

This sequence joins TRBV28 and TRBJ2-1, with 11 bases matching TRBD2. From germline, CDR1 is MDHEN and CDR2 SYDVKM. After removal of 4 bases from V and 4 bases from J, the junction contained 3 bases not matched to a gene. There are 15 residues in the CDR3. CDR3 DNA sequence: TGTGCCAGCAGTTCACTAGCGGGGGCTTACAATGAGCAGTTCTTC. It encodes CASSSLAGAYNEQFF.

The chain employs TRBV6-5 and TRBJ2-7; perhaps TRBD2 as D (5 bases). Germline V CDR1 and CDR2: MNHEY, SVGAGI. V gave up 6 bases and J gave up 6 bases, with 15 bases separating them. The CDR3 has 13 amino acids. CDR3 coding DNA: TGTGCCAGCAGCCCAGACTATTCGTCCGAGCAGTACTTC. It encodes CASSPDYSSEQYF.

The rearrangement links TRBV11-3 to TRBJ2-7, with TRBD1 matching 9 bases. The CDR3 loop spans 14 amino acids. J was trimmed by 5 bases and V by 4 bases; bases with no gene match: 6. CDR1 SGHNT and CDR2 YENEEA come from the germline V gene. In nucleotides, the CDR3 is TGTGCCAGCAGCTCTCCGGGACAGGGTGACGAGCAGTACTTC. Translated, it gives CASSSPGQGDEQYF.